This T cell receptor (beta chain) was observed in a study of beta chain features in type 1 diabetes. Study-level points and caveats: A closer apparent resemblance between naive, central memory and Treg TCRB repertoires was seen in patients than in healthy donors.

In all sorted populations, purity surpassed 95%. The whole isolated RNA underwent reverse transcription, so sequencing captured expressed TCRB transcripts. The protocol was immunoSEQ multiplex PCR, while the TCRdb copy is restricted to in-frame clones and leaves out a portion. The table includes under 900,000 clones, 17% detected once. Trimming took 6 bases from V and 9 from J, leaving 24 bases between them. The CDR3 spans 15 residues. Per the germline V gene, CDR1 is ENHRY and CDR2 is SYGVKD. A note on this clone: What it recognizes is unknown.

The specimen was naive CD4+ T cells from blood. The chain recombines TRBV10-3 with TRBJ2-7, with a possible D match to TRBD2 (6 bases). The TCR originated in a woman aged 18-35 years in good health. CDR3 residues: CAISETPGLLLWQYF. CDR3 DNA: TGTGCCATCAGCGAAACCCCGGGACTTCTGTTATGGCAGTACTTC.